This T cell receptor (beta chain) is from a study of T cells after yellow fever vaccination. The V gene lost 5 bases and the J gene lost 4 bases, with 14 bases spanning the gap. The CDR3 loop spans 15 amino acids. The V gene's germline CDR1 is SGHTA and CDR2 FQGNSA. At least ten counts were recorded for this clonotype. MiXCR, run by TCRdb on the 5' RACE reads, gives a single entry per CDR3 protein. The sample carries approximately 110,000 distinct CDR3 sequences, roughly 6.7% recorded once. The clonotype was recovered from a man between 18 and 35 years old who received the YFV17D yellow fever vaccine. The chain carries TRBV7-2 and TRBJ2-2; D is perhaps TRBD2 (6 bases). Sequencing used CD4+ T cells sorted from PBMCs, obtained 10 to 11 days after the first yellow fever vaccination. CDR3 amino acids: CASSLLSGGTGELFF. Here the CDR3 DNA reads TGTGCCAGCAGCCTGCTATCCGGGGGCACCGGGGAGCTGTTTTTT.